The 29 T cell receptor beta chains presented below share a single source sample, sequenced in a study of blood T cell repertoires in COVID-19. This table comes from immunoSEQ multiplex PCR, and its TCRdb copy is limited to in-frame clones, with some not included. The data show approximately 50,000 clones, roughly 90% seen once. The specimen was peripheral blood. The source of these receptors is a human donor in a cohort sampled during active COVID-19.

This chain connects TRBV6-2 or TRBV6-3 to TRBJ1-2; weak D call: TRBD1 (5 bases). This CDR3 has 17 residues. Germline V gene lookup returns CDR1 MNHEY and CDR2 SVGEGT. Trimming took 0 bases from V and 8 from J, leaving 22 bases between them. The CDR3 DNA follows: TGTGCCAGCAGTTACTCTCAGGGTACGTCTCAGGGAAGAGGCTACACCTTC. Its translation is CASSYSQGTSQGRGYTF.

J is TRBJ1-6 and V is TRBV7-2, with a weak D call TRBD1 (6 bases). The CDR3 runs 14 residues. V was shortened by 7 bases and J by 9 bases, with 16 bases between the two germline ends. From germline, CDR1 is SGHTA and CDR2 FQGNSA. As DNA, the CDR3 is TGTGCCAGCACTTTGGGGGCTTCAAGTTCACCCCTCCACTTT. It yields the protein CASTLGASSSPLHF.

V is TRBV3-1 (or the pseudogene TRBV3-2) and J is TRBJ2-4, with a weak D call TRBD1 (5 bases). CDR1 and CDR2 (germline): LGHDT, YNNKEL (reference sequence). Deletions cut 2 bases from V and 2 bases from J, with 7 bases between. The CDR3 is 14 residues long. The CDR3 loop reads CASSQQGTKNIQYF. CDR3 sequence (DNA): TGTGCCAGCAGCCAACAGGGAACCAAAAACATTCAGTACTTC.

The chain couples TRBV4-2 to TRBJ2-5, with 7 positions matching TRBD1. The trim removed 0 bases at V and 0 bases at J, leaving 10 bases unmatched. The CDR3 extends over 18 amino acids. The germline V gene encodes CDR1 LGHNA and CDR2 YNFKEQ. The CDR3 here is CASSQDPSRGLYQETQYF. CDR3 nucleotide sequence: TGTGCCAGCAGCCAAGATCCCAGTAGGGGGCTGTACCAAGAGACCCAGTACTTC.

In its sample, this clone was seen once. The same CDR3 is also encoded by other DNA sequences in this sample. This CDR3 is CASSEAGGSVYEQYF. The CDR3 DNA reads as TGTGCCAGCAGTGAAGCCGGCGGGTCCGTCTACGAGCAGTACTTC. This rearrangement joins TRBV6-1 to TRBJ2-7, with D tentatively TRBD2 (5 bases). CDR1 is MNHNS, CDR2 SASEGT, per germline. The ends were cut back, 0 bases at V and 3 bases at J, with 12 bases in the middle. This CDR3 region has 15 residues.

This clone has only one observation. The chain couples TRBV4-1 to TRBJ2-3, with D hard to call. CDR1 is MGHRA and CDR2 is YSYEKL in the germline V gene. Trimming pared 0 bases from V and 6 bases from J, leaving 13 bases between. The CDR3 consists of 15 residues. The CDR3 nucleotides are TGCGCCAGCAGCCAAGATCAGATTACCACGGATACGCAGTATTTT. The encoded protein is CASSQDQITTDTQYF.

This sequence joins TRBV6-5 and TRBJ2-3, with D uncertain. From germline, CDR1 is MNHEY and CDR2 SVGAGI. V was pared by 2 bases and J by 1 base, with 10 bases between. The CDR3 is made up of 15 amino acids. In DNA, the CDR3 is TGTGCCAGCAGTTACGGCGGCCTTGGCACAGATACGCAGTATTTT. It specifies CASSYGGLGTDTQYF.

The rearrangement links TRBV4-2 to TRBJ1-2; D remains ambiguous. This CDR3 is built from 11 residues. CDR1 is LGHNA and CDR2 is YNFKEQ in the germline V gene. The V end lost 0 bases, the J end lost 7 bases, and 3 bases lay between the germline ends. The CDR3 coding sequence is TGTGCCAGCAGCCAAGACGGTGGCTACACCTTC. Encoded protein: CASSQDGGYTF.

The chain employs TRBV19 and TRBJ1-6; D unclear. CDR3 length: 14 amino acids. Germline V lookup: CDR1 LNHDA, CDR2 SQIVND (reference sequence). V was trimmed by 10 bases and J by 1 base, leaving 11 bases between them. CDR3 protein: CATSEGSYNSPLHF. In nucleotides, the CDR3 is TGTGCCACGAGCGAGGGATCCTATAATTCACCCCTCCACTTT.

The chain carries TRBV2 and TRBJ2-1, with 9 bases aligning to TRBD2. In germline, CDR1 is SNHLY, CDR2 FYNNEI. The J segment lost 10 bases and the V segment lost 5 bases, leaving 3 bases of the junction unmatched. This CDR3 has 12 residues. DNA for the CDR3: TGTGCCAGCAGTAGCGGGGGGCGGGAGCAGTTCTTC. Residues: CASSSGGREQFF.

The genes are TRBV28 and TRBJ1-1, with 9 positions matching TRBD1. The CDR3 consists of 16 residues. V dropped 4 bases and J dropped 0; count of bases not matched to a gene: 6. Germline CDR1 MDHEN, CDR2 SYDVKM. The CDR3 bases are TGTGCCAGCAGTTGGCGGACAGGGGTAATGAACACTGAAGCTTTCTTT. This codes for CASSWRTGVMNTEAFF.

The DNA of the CDR3 is TGTGCCAGCTCACCTGTTACAGGCAGCTCCTACGAGCAGTACTTC. It specifies CASSPVTGSSYEQYF. This chain connects TRBV18 to TRBJ2-7, with D possibly being TRBD1 (5 bases). The CDR3 is made up of 15 amino acids. Germline CDR1 and CDR2: KGHSH and LQKENI. Trimming took 3 bases from V and 0 from J, leaving 12 bases between them.

The genes are TRBV29-1 and TRBJ1-1; TRBD1 might be the D (6 bases). The length of the CDR3 is 14 residues. V was cut by 6 bases and J by 1 base, with 15 bases left in between. CDR1 SQVTM and CDR2 ANQGSEA come from the germline V gene. The CDR3 nucleotides are TGCAGCGTGCATACAACAGGGAAGAACACTGAAGCTTTCTTT. It yields the protein CSVHTTGKNTEAFF.

This chain joins TRBV4-2 and TRBJ2-1; the match to TRBD2 covers 12 bases. Germline trimming cut 2 bases from V and 9 bases from J; bases unmatched to any gene: 8. Germline V lookup: CDR1 LGHNA, CDR2 YNFKEQ. The CDR3 has 16 residues. This CDR3 reads CASSQRPSGGAGEQFF. As DNA, the CDR3 is TGTGCCAGCAGCCAACGCCCTAGCGGGGGGGCCGGTGAGCAGTTCTTC.

This sequence joins TRBV6-2 or TRBV6-3 and TRBJ1-2; D gene uncertain. Trimming removed 6 bases from V and 8 bases from J, with 13 bases in between. Germline V gene sequence: CDR1 MNHEY, CDR2 SVGEGT. The CDR3 length is 12 residues. CDR3 loop: CASSHGGEGYTF. The CDR3 nucleotides read TGTGCCAGCAGCCACGGCGGGGAAGGCTACACCTTC.

The gene calls are TRBV19 and TRBJ2-6, with D unresolved. This CDR3 comprises 14 residues. V shed 3 bases and J shed 6 bases, with 9 bases lying between them. Germline V CDR1 and CDR2: LNHDA, SQIVND (reference sequence). This chain's CDR3 is CASSISAKANVLTF. CDR3 nucleotide sequence: TGTGCCAGTAGTATTAGTGCTAAGGCCAACGTCCTGACTTTC. The full variable domain, with the rest looked up from reference TRBV19 and TRBJ2-6, is DGGITQSPKYLFRKEGQNVTLSCEQNLNHDAMYWYRQDPGQGLRLIYYSQIVNDFQKGDIAEGYSVSREKKESFPLTVTSAQKNPTAFYLCASSISAKANVLTFGAGSRLTVL.

The chain carries TRBV19 and TRBJ1-1; D is uncertain. The length of the CDR3 is 13 residues. V shed 6 bases and J shed 1 base, with 9 bases lying between them. The germline CDR1 and CDR2 sequences are LNHDA and SQIVND (reference sequence). The CDR3 bases are TGTGCCAGTAGCCCTACAGAGAACACTGAAGCTTTCTTT. Its protein is CASSPTENTEAFF.

The V and J genes are TRBV7-2 and TRBJ2-5, with 9 bases matching TRBD2. The CDR3 runs 15 residues. The germline V gene encodes CDR1 SGHTA and CDR2 FQGNSA. Losses at the gene ends were 3 bases for V and 1 base for J; bases not matched to a gene: 3. CDR3 residues: CASSLGGGAQETQYF. The DNA for the CDR3 is TGTGCCAGCAGCTTGGGCGGGGGGGCCCAAGAGACCCAGTACTTC.

The gene calls are TRBV11-3 and TRBJ2-7, with 9 nucleotides matching TRBD1. V lost 5 bases to trimming and J lost 5 bases; unmatched junction nucleotides: 7. The CDR3 runs 14 residues. CDR1 is SGHNT and CDR2 is YENEEA in the germline V gene. The CDR3 DNA follows: TGTGCCAGCAGCGTCGGGACAGGGACGGACGAGCAGTACTTC. It specifies CASSVGTGTDEQYF.

V usage is TRBV2 and J usage is TRBJ1-2, with D maybe TRBD1 (5 bases). V dropped 1 base and J dropped 10 bases, with 13 bases sitting between them. Germline CDR1 reads SNHLY; CDR2 reads FYNNEI. This CDR3 comprises 13 residues. CDR3 nucleotides: TGTGCCAGCAGTGAAGGCGACAGACCAGTCTACACCTTC. Protein sequence: CASSEGDRPVYTF.

This chain links TRBV3-1 (or the pseudogene TRBV3-2) with TRBJ1-4; 9 bases align to TRBD1. This CDR3 has 15 amino acids. The V gene end was trimmed by 3 bases and the J gene end by 3 bases; junction bases not matched to a gene: 2. From germline, CDR1 is LGHDT and CDR2 YNNKEL (reference sequence). CDR3 sequence: CASSQTGGPNEKLFF. The DNA of the CDR3 is TGTGCCAGCAGCCAGACAGGGGGACCTAATGAAAAACTGTTTTTT.

The chain uses TRBV7-2 and TRBJ2-5, with 7 bases lining up with TRBD1. The germline CDR1 and CDR2 sequences are SGHTA and FQGNSA. The CDR3 is 14 residues long. J lost 4 bases, V lost 1 base, and 3 bases had no gene match. The CDR3 DNA reads TGTGCCAGCAGCTTAGGGACAGGCTTAGAGACCCAGTACTTC. This gives the protein CASSLGTGLETQYF.

The rearrangement links TRBV29-1 to TRBJ2-3; 8 bases are a match to TRBD2. Germline V gives CDR1 SQVTM, CDR2 ANQGSEA. The CDR3 is 14 residues long. After removal of 4 bases from V and 5 bases from J, the junction contained 8 bases not matched to a gene. The CDR3 is CSVVGREVVDTQYF. The CDR3 DNA is TGCAGCGTTGTAGGGCGGGAGGTTGTAGATACGCAGTATTTT.

This rearrangement joins TRBV19 to TRBJ1-1; no clear D. The CDR3 length is 15 residues. Deletions cut 6 bases from V and 1 base from J, with 15 bases between. The V gene's germline CDR1 is LNHDA and CDR2 SQIVND (reference sequence). The DNA for the CDR3 is TGTGCCAGTAGCCGGGAAGGAAGGTCGAACACTGAAGCTTTCTTT. It encodes CASSREGRSNTEAFF.

The chain employs TRBV5-1 and TRBJ2-5, with a tentative D call TRBD2 (5 bases). With 0 bases removed from V and 1 base from J, the gap between germline ends came to 7 bases. CDR1 is SGHRS and CDR2 is YFSETQ in the germline V gene. The CDR3 extends over 14 amino acids. CDR3 in DNA: TGCGCCAGCAGCTTGGGCGGGCCCCAAGAGACCCAGTACTTC. It translates to CASSLGGPQETQYF.

This sequence joins TRBV11-2 and TRBJ1-6, with 7 bases aligning to TRBD1. Germline V CDR1 and CDR2: SGHAT, FQNNGV. Trimming cost V 4 bases and J 13 bases; bases outside gene matches: 16. The CDR3 is made up of 16 amino acids. The CDR3 sequence: CASSSGRDRRSRPLHF. The CDR3, as DNA: TGTGCCAGCAGCTCGGGCCGGGACAGACGGTCTAGGCCCCTCCACTTT. The full variable domain, completed using reference TRBV11-2 and TRBJ1-6, is EAGVAQSPRYKIIEKRQSVAFWCNPISGHATLYWYQQILGQGPKLLIQFQNNGVVDDSQLPKDRFSAERLKGVDSTLKIQPAKLEDSAVYLCASSSGRDRRSRPLHFGNGTRLTVT.

The chain joins TRBV6-5 to TRBJ1-1, with a tentative D call TRBD1 (6 bases). This CDR3 comprises 13 residues. The V and J ends lost 6 bases and 3 bases respectively, with 11 bases between them. CDR1 MNHEY and CDR2 SVGAGI come from the germline V gene. The CDR3 bases are TGTGCCAGCAGCCGGACAGCCGACACTGAAGCTTTCTTT. This encodes CASSRTADTEAFF.

V gene TRBV27 combines with J gene TRBJ2-7; 7 nucleotides agree with TRBD1. CDR3 length: 15 residues. The V gene end was trimmed by 6 bases and the J gene end by 4 bases; junction bases not matched to a gene: 12. The germline V gene has CDR1 MNHEY and CDR2 SMNVEV (reference sequence). The CDR3 DNA sequence: TGTGCCAGCAGAGGACCGGGACAGCGACTTTACGAGCAGTACTTC. This translates into CASRGPGQRLYEQYF.

The chain has TRBV2 and TRBJ1-6, with 9 bases matching TRBD1. V was pared by 7 bases and J by 6 bases, with 4 bases of the junction left unmatched. Germline CDR1 SNHLY, CDR2 FYNNEI. The CDR3 extends over 14 amino acids. CDR3 sequence (DNA): TGTGCCAGCATTGGGACAGGGATTAATTCACCCCTCCACTTT. It translates to CASIGTGINSPLHF.